This record looks at one TCR beta chain sequence and its context. Germline V CDR1 and CDR2: ENHRY, SYGVKD. The CDR3 runs to 18 residues. V was trimmed by 0 bases and J by 2 bases, leaving 20 bases between them. These data come from a study of blood T cell repertoires in COVID-19. Study as a whole: Material from acute and convalescent COVID-19 was sourced from the United States, Italy and Spain. The cDNA or gDNA used as material had been derived from T cells, B-cell-depleted T cells, or PBMCs.

The assay was immunoSEQ multiplex PCR, and TCRdb's table has in-frame clones only and misses some. Of about 68,000 clones listed, 83% were seen once; the top ten hold 35% to 50%. The rearrangement uses TRBV10-3 and TRBJ2-7; D may be TRBD1 (6 bases). Source material: peripheral blood. This TCR derives from a man of 80 years or more with acute or convalescent COVID-19. Here the CDR3 reads CAISESFRGSVGAYEQYF. CDR3 bases: TGTGCCATCAGTGAGTCGTTCAGGGGCTCGGTTGGAGCCTACGAGCAGTACTTC.